The clone carrying this T cell receptor beta chain was seen only a few times. Its antigen is not identified. Sample time point: newly diagnosed GD, antithyroid drugs for less than 3 months. There was RNA extracted from PBMCs, and the TCR library was made from it. This record comes from a study of regulatory T cells in long-lasting Graves disease. Broader study findings: TRBV28, TRBJ1-2 and TRBJ2-5 were favored in persistent disease. Limited sample numbers may have lowered accuracy.

The TCR beta library used iRepertoire HTBI primers with Arm-PCR amplification of CDR3. TCRdb recomputed calls from the multiplex PCR reads with MiXCR, one row per CDR3 protein. Of 400,000 to 500,000 distinct CDR3 sequences listed, 15% are singletons. CDR1 and CDR2 from the germline V gene are MDHEN and SYDVKM. This CDR3 is built from 13 residues. With 11 bases clipped from V and 4 bases from J, the junction kept 7 bases outside the gene matches. Separately, the same data were catalogued under a study of T cells in Graves' hyperthyroidism and ophthalmopathy. That work states: Diagnosing involved the use of clinical symptoms, serum thyroxine and TRAb, thyroid ultrasound and orbital computed tomography.

This TCR derives from a woman in her thirties or forties with Graves disease. The V call is TRBV28, the J call TRBJ2-5, with 10 bases matching TRBD1. This sample comprised peripheral blood mononuclear cells (PBMCs), obtained at new diagnosis, from a patient treated with antithyroid drugs. The CDR3 protein is CAGGQGSVETQYF. CDR3 coding DNA: TGTGCCGGGGGACAGGGGTCAGTAGAGACCCAGTACTTC.